The 12 T cell receptor beta chains presented below share a single source sample, sequenced in a study of T cell changes during pregnancy in multiple sclerosis. The assay was immunoSEQ multiplex PCR, and TCRdb's table has in-frame clones only and misses some. This sample yields approximately 30,000 clones, of which 90% are seen a single time; 4.5% belongs to the top ten. This material consisted of CD8+ T cells from peripheral blood mononuclear cells, taken after pregnancy. These receptors all come from a female donor with multiple sclerosis, enrolled in a pregnancy study.

The rearrangement uses TRBV19 and TRBJ2-3; the match to TRBD1 covers 7 bases. The CDR3 runs 18 residues. J was trimmed by 2 bases and V by 4 bases; bases with no gene match: 15. Germline V CDR1 and CDR2: LNHDA, SQIVND (reference sequence). The CDR3 sequence: CASSSSRGTDDVTDTQYF. CDR3 sequence (DNA): TGTGCCAGTAGTAGCTCGAGGGGGACAGACGACGTCACAGATACGCAGTATTTT.

The V and J genes are TRBV30 and TRBJ1-2; 7 bases align to TRBD1. Germline V CDR1 and CDR2: GTSNPN, SVGIG (reference sequence). The CDR3 contains 12 residues. J lost 8 bases, V lost 5 bases, and 8 bases had no gene match. CDR3 amino acids: CAWDPGQSGYTF. CDR3 coding DNA: TGTGCCTGGGACCCGGGACAGTCAGGCTACACCTTC.

The chain couples TRBV7-3 to TRBJ1-3; maybe TRBD1 (5 bases). The CDR3 is 14 amino acids. CDR1 is SGHTA, CDR2 FQGTGA, per germline. V gave up 3 bases and J gave up 0 bases, with 6 bases separating them. The CDR3 region has the DNA TGTGCCAGCAGCTTCCAGGGCTCTGGAAACACCATATATTTT. Residues: CASSFQGSGNTIYF.

This clone came up once. This chain uses TRBV29-1 with TRBJ1-1; a weak D match, TRBD1 (6 bases). V lost 6 bases to trimming and J lost 0 bases, with 11 bases between them. Germline loops: CDR1 SQVTM, CDR2 ANQGSEA. There are 13 residues in the CDR3. The CDR3 nucleotides are TGCAGCGTCGGGGGGGCGATGAACACTGAAGCTTTCTTT. Its translation: CSVGGAMNTEAFF.

This rearrangement joins TRBV5-6 to TRBJ1-5; no reliable D call. V lost 5 bases, J lost 4 bases, and 13 bases lay in between. CDR3 size: 14 residues. Germline CDR1 is SGHDT and CDR2 is YYEEEE. The CDR3 DNA reads TGTGCCAGCAGTTACTCGGGGTTTAATCAGCCCCAGCATTTT. It encodes CASSYSGFNQPQHF.

The V and J genes are TRBV19 and TRBJ2-1, with TRBD2 matching 13 bases. After removal of 5 bases from V and 14 bases from J, the junction contained 9 bases not matched to a gene. The germline gives CDR1 LNHDA, CDR2 SQIVND (reference sequence). CDR3 size: 14 residues. For the CDR3, the DNA is TGTGCCAGTAGTTCGACTAGCGGGGGGCTCCGCAAGTTCTTC. It codes for CASSSTSGGLRKFF. Full variable domain (missing parts from reference TRBV19 and TRBJ2-1): DGGITQSPKYLFRKEGQNVTLSCEQNLNHDAMYWYRQDPGQGLRLIYYSQIVNDFQKGDIAEGYSVSREKKESFPLTVTSAQKNPTAFYLCASSSTSGGLRKFFGPGTRLTVL.

V and J are TRBV6-4 and TRBJ2-1, with TRBD2 identical over 8 bases. V shed 2 bases, J shed 8 bases, and the junction held 8 bases outside the gene matches. The CDR3 sequence is 15 residues long. Germline V CDR1 and CDR2: MRHNA, SNTAGT. CDR3 residues: CASSDAAGGQYEQFF. CDR3 nucleotides: TGTGCCAGCAGTGACGCGGCGGGGGGTCAATATGAGCAGTTCTTC.

This chain connects TRBV29-1 to TRBJ1-1; D is perhaps TRBD1 (5 bases). CDR1 is SQVTM and CDR2 is ANQGSEA in the germline V gene. The ends were cut back, 7 bases at V and 5 bases at J, with 14 bases in the middle. The CDR3 length is 12 residues. The CDR3 sequence is CSAPLQGTEAFF. The CDR3 DNA is TGCAGCGCCCCACTTCAGGGTACTGAAGCTTTCTTT.

The chain has TRBV12-5 and TRBJ1-2, with a tentative D call TRBD1 (5 bases). The CDR3 runs to 11 residues. V lost 11 bases and J 3 bases, leaving 10 bases between the germline ends. Per the germline V gene, CDR1 is LGHNT and CDR2 is FRNRAP. The CDR3 DNA follows: TGTGCTGCGGAGGGGTACTATGGCTACACCTTC. Residues: CAAEGYYGYTF. Variable domain in full (rest from reference TRBV12-5 and TRBJ1-2): DARVTQTPRHKVTEMGQEVTMRCQPILGHNTVFWYRQTMMQGLELLAYFRNRAPLDDSGMPKDRFSAEMPDATLATLKIQPSEPRDSAVYFCAAEGYYGYTFGSGTRLTVV.

In this sample, this clone turned up once. The chain carries TRBV6-1 and TRBJ1-1; 8 nucleotides match TRBD1. The CDR3 is 14 amino acids. CDR1 and CDR2 (germline): MNHNS, SASEGT. V trimming: 4 bases; J trimming: 4 bases; junction bases outside the gene matches: 5. The CDR3 coding sequence is TGTGCCAGCAGTGGGACAGACAGGGGCACTGAAGCTTTCTTT. Translated: CASSGTDRGTEAFF.

This chain connects TRBV9 to TRBJ2-7; 10 bases line up with TRBD1. The CDR3 sequence is 16 residues long. Germline V gene sequence: CDR1 SGDLS, CDR2 YYNGEE. Unmatched junction bases numbered 8, after V lost 0 bases and J lost 5 bases. The CDR3 loop is CASSVAGGQGRDEQYF. For the CDR3, the DNA is TGTGCCAGCAGCGTAGCTGGGGGACAGGGGAGGGACGAGCAGTACTTC.

The J gene is TRBJ2-3, the V gene TRBV2; D gene unclear. The CDR3 is 14 amino acids. V gave up 2 bases and J gave up 1 base, with 7 bases separating them. Per the germline V gene, CDR1 is SNHLY and CDR2 is FYNNEI. The CDR3 DNA sequence: TGTGCCAGCAGTGAAAACTTGGGCACAGATACGCAGTATTTT. Protein: CASSENLGTDTQYF.